These T cell receptor beta chains were read from a single sample in a study of CD4 T cell repertoires in COVID-19. Generated by immunoSEQ multiplex PCR, the TCRdb table keeps only in-frame clones and is missing some. Of some 71,000 clones in the sample, roughly four fifths were seen once. Source: CD4+ T cells from peripheral blood, taken after recovery from COVID-19. The receptors come from a human donor who had COVID-19. Both conserved end residues are part of each CDR3.

v_call cdr3_aa
TRBV18 CASSHDIANTGELFF
TRBV28 CASRIGISEAFF
TRBV19 CASSMATGAGYTF
TRBV4-1 CASSAGLAGAASSYNEQFF
TRBV28 CASMVGRAYGYTF
TRBV5-4 CASSLAAGRTDTQYF
TRBV15 CATSPRGLEGNTIYF
TRBV30 CAWSFPDREGQPQHF
TRBV5-6 CASSSRDRMLNTIYF
TRBV11-2 CASGRTGTEAFF
TRBV6-5 CASTGDLYEQYF
TRBV27 CASSPGRGNTIYF
TRBV5-1 CASSSSETQYF
TRBV27 CASSPPGVLEKLFF
TRBV19 CASSSGGAGRSNQPQHF
TRBV19 CASSISRVDEQYF
TRBV3-1/TRBV3-2 CASSQRAYEQYF